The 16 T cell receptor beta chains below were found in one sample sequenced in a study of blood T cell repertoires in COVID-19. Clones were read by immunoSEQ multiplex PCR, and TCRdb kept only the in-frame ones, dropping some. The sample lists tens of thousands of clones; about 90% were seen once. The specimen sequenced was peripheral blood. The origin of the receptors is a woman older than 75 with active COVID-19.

Written as DNA, the CDR3 is TGTGCCAGCAGCCAGAGCGGCCTGGGGGAGCAGTACTTC. It encodes CASSQSGLGEQYF. V and J are TRBV3-1 (or the pseudogene TRBV3-2) and TRBJ2-7, with TRBD2 as a possible D gene (5 bases). Germline loops: CDR1 LGHDT, CDR2 YNNKEL (reference sequence). Trimming took off 3 bases at V and 7 bases at J, with 13 bases between the two ends. The CDR3 consists of 13 residues.

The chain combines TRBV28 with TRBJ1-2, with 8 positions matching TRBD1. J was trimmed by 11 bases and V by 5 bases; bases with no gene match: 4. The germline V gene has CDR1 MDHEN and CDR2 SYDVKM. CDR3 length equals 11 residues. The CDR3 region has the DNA TGTGCCAGCAGTAACAGGGGGTCGTACACCTTC. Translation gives CASSNRGSYTF.

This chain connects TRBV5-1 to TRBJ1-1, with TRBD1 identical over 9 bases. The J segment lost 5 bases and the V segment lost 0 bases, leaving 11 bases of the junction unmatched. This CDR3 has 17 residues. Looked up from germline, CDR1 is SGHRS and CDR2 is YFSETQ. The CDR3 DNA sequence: TGCGCCAGCAGCTTGGACCCGGGACAGGGAAGTCGGACTGAAGCTTTCTTT. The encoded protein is CASSLDPGQGSRTEAFF. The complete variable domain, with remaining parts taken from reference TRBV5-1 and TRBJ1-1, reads KAGVTQTPRYLIKTRGQQVTLSCSPISGHRSVSWYQQTPGQGLQFLFEYFSETQRNKGNFPGRFSGRQFSNSRSEMNVSTLELGDSALYLCASSLDPGQGSRTEAFFGQGTRLTVV.

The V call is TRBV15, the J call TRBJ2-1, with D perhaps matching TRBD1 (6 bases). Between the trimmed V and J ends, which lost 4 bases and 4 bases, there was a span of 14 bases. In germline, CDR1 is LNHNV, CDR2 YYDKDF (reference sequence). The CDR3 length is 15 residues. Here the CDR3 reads CATSTWTVGYNEQFF. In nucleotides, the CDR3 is TGTGCCACCAGCACCTGGACAGTAGGATACAATGAGCAGTTCTTC.

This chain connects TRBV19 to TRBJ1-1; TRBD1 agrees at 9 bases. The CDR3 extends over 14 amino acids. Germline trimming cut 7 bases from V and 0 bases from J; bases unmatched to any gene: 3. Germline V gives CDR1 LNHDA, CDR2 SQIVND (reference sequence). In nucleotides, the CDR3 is TGTGCCAGTATCCGGACAGGGGTGAACACTGAAGCTTTCTTT. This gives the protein CASIRTGVNTEAFF.

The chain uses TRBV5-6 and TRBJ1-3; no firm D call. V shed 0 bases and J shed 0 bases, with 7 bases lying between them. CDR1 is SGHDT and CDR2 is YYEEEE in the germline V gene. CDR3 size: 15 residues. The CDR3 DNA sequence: TGTGCCAGCAGCTTGGCCGGGATCTCTGGAAACACCATATATTTT. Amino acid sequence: CASSLAGISGNTIYF.

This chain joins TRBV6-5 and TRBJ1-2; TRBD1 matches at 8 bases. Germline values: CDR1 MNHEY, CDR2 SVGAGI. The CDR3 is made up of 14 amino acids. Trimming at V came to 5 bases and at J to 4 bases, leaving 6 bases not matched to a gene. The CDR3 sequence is CASSSRDRIYGYTF. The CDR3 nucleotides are TGTGCCAGCAGTAGCCGGGACAGGATCTATGGCTACACCTTC.

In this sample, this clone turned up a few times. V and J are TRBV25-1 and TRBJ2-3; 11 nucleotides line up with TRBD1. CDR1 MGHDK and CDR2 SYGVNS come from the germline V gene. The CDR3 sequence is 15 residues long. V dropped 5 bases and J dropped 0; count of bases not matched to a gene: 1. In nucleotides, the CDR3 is TGTGCCAGCAGTAGGACAGGGGGCAGCACAGATACGCAGTATTTT. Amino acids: CASSRTGGSTDTQYF.

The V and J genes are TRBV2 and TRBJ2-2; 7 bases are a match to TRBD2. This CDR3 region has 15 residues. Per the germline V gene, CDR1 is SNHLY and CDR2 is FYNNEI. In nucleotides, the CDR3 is TGTGGGAGCTTAGCGGGTCGCACGAACACCGGGGAGCTGTTTTTT. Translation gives CGSLAGRTNTGELFF.

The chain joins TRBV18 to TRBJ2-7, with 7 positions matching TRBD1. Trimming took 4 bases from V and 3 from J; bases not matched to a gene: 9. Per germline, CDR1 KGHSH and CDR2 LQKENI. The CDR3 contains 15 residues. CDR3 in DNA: TGTGCCAGCTCACTACAGGGGTTGGGAATCTACGAGCAGTACTTC. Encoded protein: CASSLQGLGIYEQYF. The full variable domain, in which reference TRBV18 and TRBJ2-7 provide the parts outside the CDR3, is NAGVMQNPRHLVRRRGQEARLRCSPMKGHSHVYWYRQLPEEGLKFMVYLQKENIIDESGMPKERFSAEFPKEGPSILRIQQVVRGDSAAYFCASSLQGLGIYEQYFGPGTRLTVT.

The CDR3 region is CASRPFGRYTQYF. The DNA for the CDR3 is TGTGCCAGCCGCCCCTTCGGGAGATATACGCAGTATTTT. The chain recombines TRBV2 with TRBJ2-3; D may be TRBD2 (6 bases). The germline CDR1 and CDR2 sequences are SNHLY and FYNNEI. V lost 8 bases, J lost 7 bases, and 16 bases lay in between. The CDR3 is 13 amino acids.

The CDR3 protein is CASSPERLAGRSYNEQFF. The CDR3 DNA reads TGTGCCAGCAGCCCAGAACGACTAGCGGGAAGATCCTACAATGAGCAGTTCTTC. The chain employs TRBV5-4 and TRBJ2-1; 11 bases line up with TRBD2. V trimming: 4 bases; J trimming: 1 base; junction bases outside the gene matches: 10. This CDR3 is 18 amino acids long. Germline V gene sequence: CDR1 SGHNT, CDR2 YYREEE (reference sequence).

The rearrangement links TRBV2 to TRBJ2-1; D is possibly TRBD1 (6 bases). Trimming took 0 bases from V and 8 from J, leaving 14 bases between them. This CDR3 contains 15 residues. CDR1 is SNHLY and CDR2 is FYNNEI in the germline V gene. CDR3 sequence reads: CASSEAASWGHEQFF. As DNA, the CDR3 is TGTGCCAGCAGTGAAGCGGCTTCTTGGGGGCATGAGCAGTTCTTC.

This CDR3 reads CASSGTSANEQFF. In DNA form, the CDR3 reads TGTGCCAGCAGTGGGACTAGCGCCAATGAGCAGTTCTTC. The rearrangement links TRBV2 to TRBJ2-1; TRBD2 agrees at 9 bases. The germline V gene encodes CDR1 SNHLY and CDR2 FYNNEI. V lost 4 bases to trimming and J lost 6 bases; unmatched junction nucleotides: 1. This CDR3 spans 13 amino acids.

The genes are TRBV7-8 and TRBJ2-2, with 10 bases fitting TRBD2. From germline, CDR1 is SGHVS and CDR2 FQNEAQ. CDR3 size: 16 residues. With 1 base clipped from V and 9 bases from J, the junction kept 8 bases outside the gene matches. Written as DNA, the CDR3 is TGTGCCAGCAGCTTAGTTTCTAGCGGGGGCCCACGGGAGCTGTTTTTT. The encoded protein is CASSLVSSGGPRELFF. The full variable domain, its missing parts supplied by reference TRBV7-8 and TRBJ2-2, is GAGVSQSPRYKVAKRGQDVALRCDPISGHVSLFWYQQALGQGPEFLTYFQNEAQLDKSGLPSDRFFAERPEGSVSTLKIQRTQQEDSAVYLCASSLVSSGGPRELFFGEGSRLTVL.

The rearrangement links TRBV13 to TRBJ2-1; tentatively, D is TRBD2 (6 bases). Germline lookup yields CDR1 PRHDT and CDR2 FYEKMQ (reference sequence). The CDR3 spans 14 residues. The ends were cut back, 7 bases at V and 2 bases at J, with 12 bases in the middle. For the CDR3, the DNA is TGTGCCAGCACCGATAGCGGAACCTACAATGAGCAGTTCTTC. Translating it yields CASTDSGTYNEQFF.